This entry lists 31 T cell receptor beta chains sequenced from one sample in a study of T cells in Graves' hyperthyroidism and ophthalmopathy. Template material for amplifying TCR beta CDR3 regions consisted of RNA transcripts. When the TCR CDR3 underwent first-round RT-PCR, the HTBI primer set was used. TCRdb reanalysed the multiplex PCR reads using MiXCR and keeps one entry per CDR3 protein. The sample includes 700,000 or so distinct CDR3 sequences, about a sixth seen only once; the top ten take around 8.1%. The sample was blood. The receptors shown here come from a man between 18 and 35 years old with Graves' hyperthyroidism.

The count of this clonotype is one. The V call is TRBV6-1, the J call TRBJ2-5; 11 bases are a match to TRBD2. Per the germline V gene, CDR1 is MNHNS and CDR2 is SASEGT. The ends lost 5 bases at V and 1 base at J; junction bases unmatched: 9. The CDR3 totals 17 residues. This CDR3 is CASSLAASGGIQETQYF. As DNA, the CDR3 is TGTGCCAGCAGTCTCGCGGCTAGCGGGGGGATCCAAGAGACCCAGTACTTC.

V gene TRBV12-3 or TRBV12-4 combines with J gene TRBJ1-2, with D perhaps TRBD1 (5 bases). The V end lost 2 bases, the J end lost 7 bases, and 20 bases lay between the germline ends. This CDR3 spans 16 amino acids. The CDR3 region is CASSLFIVQGVSGYTF. Here the CDR3 DNA reads TGTGCCAGCAGTTTATTTATCGTTCAGGGTGTAAGTGGCTACACCTTC.

In its sample, this clonotype was seen many times. The chain uses TRBV20-1 and TRBJ1-6; TRBD1 matches at 9 bases. The junction had 9 bases not matched to a gene; V was cut back by 6 bases and J by 6 bases. CDR1 is DFQATT and CDR2 is SNEGSKA in the germline V gene (reference sequence). The CDR3 sequence is 15 residues long. The CDR3 coding sequence is TGCAGTGCCACAGGGGGCGGTGGGGTTAATTCACCCCTCCACTTT. Protein product: CSATGGGGVNSPLHF.

J is TRBJ1-1 and V is TRBV6-1; a weak D match, TRBD1 (5 bases). Germline V gene sequence: CDR1 MNHNS, CDR2 SASEGT. Trimming stripped 6 bases from V and 1 base from J, with 12 bases between. CDR3 length: 14 amino acids. The CDR3 nucleotides read TGTGCCAGCAGCCTCGGGACGGAGAACACTGAAGCTTTCTTT. Translation gives CASSLGTENTEAFF.

The rearrangement links TRBV4-1 to TRBJ2-7, with 11 bases that match TRBD2. The V and J ends lost 2 bases and 5 bases, in that order; junction bases with no gene match: 8. The germline V gene has CDR1 MGHRA and CDR2 YSYEKL. CDR3 length: 16 amino acids. CDR3 sequence (DNA): TGCGCCAGCAGCCAACCCCTGACTAGCGGGACCGACGAGCAGTACTTC. Translation gives CASSQPLTSGTDEQYF.

V and J are TRBV9 and TRBJ1-3; unclear D gene. The germline gives CDR1 SGDLS, CDR2 YYNGEE. Deletions cut 1 base from V and 2 bases from J, with 4 bases between. This CDR3 has 13 residues. CDR3 amino acids: CASSVTTGNTIYF. DNA of the CDR3: TGTGCCAGCAGCGTAACCACTGGAAACACCATATATTTT.

This clonotype was seen ten or more times. This rearrangement joins TRBV10-3 to TRBJ2-2, with D unclear. V lost 4 bases and J lost 6, with 9 bases in between. Germline CDR1 and CDR2: ENHRY and SYGVKD. The CDR3 has 13 residues. CDR3 in DNA: TGTGCCATCAGTGCCGGTTCGGCCGGGGAGCTGTTTTTT. It specifies CAISAGSAGELFF.

The chain has TRBV20-1 and TRBJ2-2, with D unclear. The CDR3 is made up of 16 amino acids. V dropped 0 bases and J dropped 5 bases, with 16 bases sitting between them. The germline V gene encodes CDR1 DFQATT and CDR2 SNEGSKA (reference sequence). CDR3 nucleotides: TGCAGTGCTAGAGACTACACCCGCGGTGGGACCGGGGAGCTGTTTTTT. Translated, it gives CSARDYTRGGTGELFF.

This clonotype came up a few times. J is TRBJ1-1 and V is TRBV20-1; D gene ambiguous. The CDR3 contains 11 residues. CDR1 is DFQATT, CDR2 SNEGSKA, per germline (reference sequence). V lost 4 bases and J 2 bases, leaving 5 bases between the germline ends. The CDR3 region has the DNA TGCAGTGCTATTAAAAACACTGAAGCTTTCTTT. It yields the protein CSAIKNTEAFF.

Only a few counts were recorded for this clonotype. J is TRBJ2-7 and V is TRBV3-1, with no clear D. V lost 1 base and J 3 bases, leaving 10 bases between the germline ends. Germline assignment: CDR1 LGHDT and CDR2 YNNKEL (reference sequence). The CDR3 has 14 residues. CDR3: CASSQGRDGYEQYF. The CDR3 DNA sequence: TGTGCCAGCAGCCAAGGCCGAGATGGCTACGAGCAGTACTTC.

This clonotype was counted ten times or more. The rearrangement links TRBV30 to TRBJ2-3; D is uncertain. V was pared by 0 bases and J by 6 bases, with 10 bases between. CDR1 GTSNPN and CDR2 SVGIG come from the germline V gene (reference sequence). The CDR3 runs 13 residues. The CDR3 loop reads CAWSVGYSDTQYF. As DNA, the CDR3 is TGTGCCTGGAGTGTAGGTTATTCGGATACGCAGTATTTT.

This rearrangement joins TRBV9 to TRBJ2-1; TRBD2 agrees at 7 bases. Germline CDR1 reads SGDLS; CDR2 reads YYNGEE. Trimming removed 1 base from V and 6 bases from J; junction bases left unmatched: 13. The CDR3 loop spans 17 amino acids. CDR3 sequence (DNA): TGTGCCAGCAGCGTATCCAGAATCCTAGCGGAGGTCAATGAGCAGTTCTTC. It codes for CASSVSRILAEVNEQFF. Combining the CDR3 with reference TRBV9 and TRBJ2-1 gives the whole variable domain DSGVTQTPKHLITATGQRVTLRCSPRSGDLSVYWYQQSLDQGLQFLIQYYNGEERAKGNILERFSAQQFPDLHSELNLSSLELGDSALYFCASSVSRILAEVNEQFFGPGTRLTVL.

This clonotype occurred a few times. V and J are TRBV27 and TRBJ1-1; possibly TRBD1 for D (6 bases). CDR3 length: 15 amino acids. CDR1 MNHEY and CDR2 SMNVEV come from the germline V gene (reference sequence). V gave up 6 bases and J gave up 3 bases, with 17 bases separating them. CDR3 in DNA: TGTGCCAGCAGCAGCGGCCGGGACACCGACACTGAAGCTTTCTTT. Its protein product is CASSSGRDTDTEAFF.

This clonotype was seen repeatedly, ten times or more. The genes are TRBV27 and TRBJ2-7; D possibly corresponds to TRBD2 (6 bases). The CDR3 is made up of 14 amino acids. Germline V gives CDR1 MNHEY, CDR2 SMNVEV (reference sequence). V was cut by 5 bases and J by 2 bases, with 13 bases left in between. CDR3 protein: CASSPSGLTYEQYF. The CDR3 coding sequence is TGTGCCAGCAGTCCTTCGGGACTCACCTACGAGCAGTACTTC.

This clonotype was detected a few times. The chain couples TRBV10-3 to TRBJ2-5; D is perhaps TRBD1 (5 bases). The CDR3 runs 13 residues. Germline-derived CDR1 and CDR2 are ENHRY and SYGVKD. V was cut by 10 bases and J by 5 bases, with 17 bases left in between. The CDR3 nucleotides read TGTGCCACCAAGGGGCAGGGATTGGAGACCCAGTACTTC. This sequence encodes CATKGQGLETQYF.

This clonotype was recorded a few times. The chain has TRBV5-1 and TRBJ2-1; 8 nucleotides agree with TRBD1. CDR3 length: 14 residues. J was trimmed by 5 bases and V by 2 bases; bases with no gene match: 3. From germline, CDR1 is SGHRS and CDR2 YFSETQ. CDR3 sequence reads: CASSFGTGHNEQFF. The CDR3 coding sequence is TGCGCCAGCAGCTTCGGGACAGGACACAATGAGCAGTTCTTC.

This chain joins TRBV9 and TRBJ2-3; TRBD1 is a possible D gene (7 bases). This CDR3 is built from 15 residues. Trimming shortened V by 3 bases and J by 8 bases, and 19 bases separated the two germline ends. CDR1 and CDR2 (germline): SGDLS, YYNGEE. CDR3 nucleotide sequence: TGTGCCAGCAGCGACCCAGGGGGGCCGGCGAGTACGCAGTATTTT. It encodes CASSDPGGPASTQYF. Drawing the rest from reference TRBV9 and TRBJ2-3, the complete variable domain is DSGVTQTPKHLITATGQRVTLRCSPRSGDLSVYWYQQSLDQGLQFLIQYYNGEERAKGNILERFSAQQFPDLHSELNLSSLELGDSALYFCASSDPGGPASTQYFGPGTRLTVL.

Only a few counts were recorded for this clonotype. This chain connects TRBV15 to TRBJ2-5; D possibly uses TRBD1 or TRBD2 (5 bases each). V was trimmed by 2 bases and J by 5 bases, leaving 12 bases between them. Germline V gives CDR1 LNHNV, CDR2 YYDKDF (reference sequence). This CDR3 spans 14 amino acids. CDR3 nucleotides: TGTGCCACCAGCAGACGGGCCTGGGGGGAGACCCAGTACTTC. It specifies CATSRRAWGETQYF.

The rearrangement links TRBV5-4 to TRBJ1-1; D is ambiguous. The V gene's germline CDR1 is SGHNT and CDR2 YYREEE (reference sequence). The CDR3 consists of 14 residues. Between the trimmed V and J ends, which lost 5 bases and 0 bases, there was a span of 11 bases. The chain's CDR3 is CASSDGRLNTEAFF. The DNA of the CDR3 is TGTGCCAGCAGTGATGGGAGGCTGAACACTGAAGCTTTCTTT.

Only one count was recorded for this clonotype. The J gene is TRBJ1-4, the V gene TRBV6-1, with 7 bases matching TRBD1. CDR3 length: 16 residues. Germline-derived CDR1 and CDR2 are MNHNS and SASEGT. Unmatched junction bases numbered 14, after V lost 7 bases and J lost 6 bases. The DNA of the CDR3 is TGTGCCAGCATACTGACAGGGCCCGCCTTAGATGAAAAACTGTTTTTT. This codes for CASILTGPALDEKLFF.

This clonotype was recorded at least ten times. DNA of the CDR3: TGTGCCAGCAGTCCCCCGGGACAGGTGGTAACCCAGTACTTC. Amino acids: CASSPPGQVVTQYF. The genes are TRBV12-3 or TRBV12-4 and TRBJ2-5; 8 bases agree with TRBD1. The trim removed 5 bases at V and 8 bases at J, leaving 10 bases unmatched. The CDR3 has 14 amino acids.

The CDR3 protein is CASSSHSSNQPQHF. CDR3 coding DNA: TGTGCCAGCAGTTCCCACAGCAGCAATCAGCCCCAGCATTTT. The gene calls are TRBV12-3 or TRBV12-4 and TRBJ1-5; no reliable D call. The CDR3 spans 14 residues. The V end lost 4 bases, the J end lost 1 base, and 8 bases lay between the germline ends.

Only one count was recorded for this clonotype. V and J are TRBV7-3 and TRBJ2-7; the D gene is possibly TRBD2 (6 bases). This CDR3 spans 13 amino acids. CDR1 is SGHTA and CDR2 is FQGTGA in the germline V gene. V was trimmed by 0 bases and J by 5 bases, leaving 8 bases between them. CDR3 coding DNA: TGTGCCAGCAGCTTAACGCTAGCGAACGAGCAGTACTTC. Residues: CASSLTLANEQYF.

V is TRBV12-3 or TRBV12-4 and J is TRBJ1-2; TRBD1 is a possible D gene (5 bases). The CDR3 loop spans 11 amino acids. Trimming pared 4 bases from V and 11 bases from J, leaving 11 bases between. In DNA form, the CDR3 reads TGTGCCAGCAGTTATTCAGGGACTTACACCTTC. Protein: CASSYSGTYTF.

This clonotype was picked up many times. The V gene is TRBV20-1, the J gene TRBJ1-1; D is unclear. Per the germline V gene, CDR1 is DFQATT and CDR2 is SNEGSKA (reference sequence). With 3 bases removed from V and 0 bases from J, the gap between germline ends came to 5 bases. The CDR3 length is 12 residues. The CDR3 sequence is CSASEVNTEAFF. As DNA, the CDR3 is TGCAGTGCTAGTGAAGTGAACACTGAAGCTTTCTTT.

This clonotype was seen at least ten times. The chain couples TRBV29-1 to TRBJ2-3, with 10 nucleotides matching TRBD2. This CDR3 comprises 14 residues. V lost 5 bases, J lost 4 bases, and 6 bases stayed unmatched. Germline V CDR1 and CDR2: SQVTM, ANQGSEA. The CDR3 loop is CSVSGLALSDTQYF. CDR3 sequence (DNA): TGCAGCGTTTCGGGACTAGCGCTTTCAGATACGCAGTATTTT.

This clonotype was counted ten times or more. This chain connects TRBV7-9 to TRBJ1-5, with D hard to call. The germline V and J ends were trimmed by 8 bases and 7 bases, with 12 bases remaining between them. The CDR3 length is 12 residues. Germline assignment: CDR1 SEHNR and CDR2 FQNEAQ (reference sequence). In nucleotides, the CDR3 is TGTGCCAGCTCACTAGCAGGACAGCCCCAGCATTTT. It is translated as CASSLAGQPQHF. The variable domain in full, completed from reference TRBV7-9 and TRBJ1-5, reads DTGVSQNPRHKITKRGQNVTFRCDPISEHNRLYWYRQTLGQGPEFLTYFQNEAQLEKSRLLSDRFSAERPKGSFSTLEIQRTEQGDSAMYLCASSLAGQPQHFGDGTRLSIL.

This clonotype was observed many times. The rearrangement joins TRBV28 to TRBJ1-2; D remains ambiguous. V lost 3 bases, J lost 6 bases, and 14 bases lay in between. This CDR3 has 14 residues. CDR1 MDHEN and CDR2 SYDVKM come from the germline V gene. The CDR3 protein is CASSFLEGADGYTF. The DNA for the CDR3 is TGTGCCAGCAGTTTCCTTGAGGGCGCGGATGGCTACACCTTC.

Ten or more counts support this clonotype. This rearrangement joins TRBV28 to TRBJ2-7; TRBD2 matches 9 bases. The germline gives CDR1 MDHEN, CDR2 SYDVKM. J gave up 7 bases and V 5 bases, and 21 bases lay outside the gene matches. CDR3 length: 18 residues. In DNA, the CDR3 is TGTGCCAGCAGTCCTAAGTGGGGCGAGTTGTCTAGCGGGAAGGAGCAGTACTTC. Translating gives CASSPKWGELSSGKEQYF.

This clonotype was seen repeatedly, ten times or more. This chain links TRBV2 with TRBJ1-2; 7 positions agree with TRBD1. Germline trimming cut 7 bases from V and 0 bases from J; bases unmatched to any gene: 11. The CDR3 totals 16 residues. Germline lookup yields CDR1 SNHLY and CDR2 FYNNEI. DNA of the CDR3: TGTGCCAGCAAGATTTCCCAGGGGGGAGCTAACTATGGCTACACCTTC. It yields the protein CASKISQGGANYGYTF.

This clonotype was seen repeatedly, ten times or more. J is TRBJ2-7 and V is TRBV28, with TRBD2 matching over 15 bases. The CDR3 has 13 residues. V gave up 8 bases and J gave up 7 bases; unmatched junction bases: 3. CDR1 is MDHEN and CDR2 is SYDVKM in the germline V gene. DNA for the CDR3: TGTGCCAGCGGGACTAGCGGGAGGAGTGAGCAGTACTTC. Protein sequence: CASGTSGRSEQYF.